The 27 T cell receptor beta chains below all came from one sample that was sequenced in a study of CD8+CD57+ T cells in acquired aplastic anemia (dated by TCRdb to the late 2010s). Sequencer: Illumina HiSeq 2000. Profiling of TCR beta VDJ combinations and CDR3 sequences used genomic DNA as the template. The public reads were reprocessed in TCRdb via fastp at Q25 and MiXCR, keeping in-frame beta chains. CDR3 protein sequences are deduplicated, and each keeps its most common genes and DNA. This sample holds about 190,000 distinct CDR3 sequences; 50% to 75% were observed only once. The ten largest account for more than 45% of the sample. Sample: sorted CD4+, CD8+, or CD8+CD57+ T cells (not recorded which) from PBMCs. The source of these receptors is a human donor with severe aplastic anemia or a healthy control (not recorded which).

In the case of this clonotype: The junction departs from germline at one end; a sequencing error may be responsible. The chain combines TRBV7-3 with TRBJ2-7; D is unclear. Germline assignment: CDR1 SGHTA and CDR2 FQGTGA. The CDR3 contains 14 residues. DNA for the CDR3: TGCGCCAGCAGCCAAGGACGGCATTCCTACGAGCAGTACTTC. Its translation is CASSQGRHSYEQYF.

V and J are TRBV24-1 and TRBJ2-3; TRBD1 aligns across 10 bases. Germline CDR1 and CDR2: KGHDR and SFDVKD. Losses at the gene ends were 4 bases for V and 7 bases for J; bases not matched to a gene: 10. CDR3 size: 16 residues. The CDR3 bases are TGTGCCACCAGTGACCCGGGACAGGGGCGTGGACATACGCAGTATTTT. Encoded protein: CATSDPGQGRGHTQYF.

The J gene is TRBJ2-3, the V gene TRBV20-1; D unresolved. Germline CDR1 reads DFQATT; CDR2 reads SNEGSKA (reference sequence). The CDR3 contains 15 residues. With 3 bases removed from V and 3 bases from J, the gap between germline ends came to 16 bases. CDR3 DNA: TGCAGTGCTAGTGGGCATTGGCTGGGGACAGATACGCAGTATTTT. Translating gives CSASGHWLGTDTQYF.

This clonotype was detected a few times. The CDR3 nucleotides read TGCAGCGTTGCGACTAGCGGGGGCCTTATCTACGAGCAGTACTTC. Amino acid sequence: CSVATSGGLIYEQYF. The chain carries TRBV29-1 and TRBJ2-7; 12 nucleotides align to TRBD2. This CDR3 spans 15 amino acids. The germline gives CDR1 SQVTM, CDR2 ANQGSEA. The J segment lost 3 bases and the V segment lost 4 bases, leaving 7 bases of the junction unmatched.

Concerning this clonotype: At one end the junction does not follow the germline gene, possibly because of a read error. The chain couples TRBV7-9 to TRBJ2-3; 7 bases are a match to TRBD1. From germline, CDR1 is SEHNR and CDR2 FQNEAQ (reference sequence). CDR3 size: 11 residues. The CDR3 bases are TGTGCCAGCAGCCATTTGGGACAGCTAGCTTTT. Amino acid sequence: CASSHLGQLAF.

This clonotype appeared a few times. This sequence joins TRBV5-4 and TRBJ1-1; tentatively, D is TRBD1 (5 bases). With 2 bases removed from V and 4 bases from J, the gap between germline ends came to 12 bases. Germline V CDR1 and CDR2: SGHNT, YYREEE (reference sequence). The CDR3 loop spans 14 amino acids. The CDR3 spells CASSLGRVVTEAFF. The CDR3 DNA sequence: TGTGCCAGCAGCTTAGGCAGGGTGGTCACTGAAGCTTTCTTT.

The CDR3 DNA reads TGCAGTGCTAGCTGGGCTAGCGGGGGCTACGAGCAGTACTTC. This sequence encodes CSASWASGGYEQYF. The genes are TRBV20-1 and TRBJ2-7; 10 bases agree with TRBD2. The CDR3 length is 14 residues. Losses at the gene ends were 3 bases for V and 3 bases for J; bases not matched to a gene: 5. Germline CDR1 reads DFQATT; CDR2 reads SNEGSKA (reference sequence).

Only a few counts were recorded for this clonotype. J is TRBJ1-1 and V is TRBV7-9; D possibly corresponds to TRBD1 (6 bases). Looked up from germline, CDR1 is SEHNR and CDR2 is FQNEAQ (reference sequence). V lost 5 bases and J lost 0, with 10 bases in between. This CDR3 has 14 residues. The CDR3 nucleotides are TGTGCCAGCAGCCCTGGACAGATGAACACTGAAGCTTTCTTT. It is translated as CASSPGQMNTEAFF.

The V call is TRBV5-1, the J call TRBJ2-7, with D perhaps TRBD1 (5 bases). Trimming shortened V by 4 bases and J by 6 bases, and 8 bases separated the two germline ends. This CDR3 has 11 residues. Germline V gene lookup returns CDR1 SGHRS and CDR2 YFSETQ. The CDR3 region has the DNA TGCGCCAGCAGCCATGACAGCGAGCAGTACTTC. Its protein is CASSHDSEQYF.

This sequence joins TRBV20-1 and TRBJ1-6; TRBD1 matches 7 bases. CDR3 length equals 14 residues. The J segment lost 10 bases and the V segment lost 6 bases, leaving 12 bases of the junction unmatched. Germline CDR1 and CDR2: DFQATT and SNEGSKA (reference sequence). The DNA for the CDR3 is TGCAGTGCAAAGACAGGGACTTTTGCCTCACCCCTCCACTTT. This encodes CSAKTGTFASPLHF.

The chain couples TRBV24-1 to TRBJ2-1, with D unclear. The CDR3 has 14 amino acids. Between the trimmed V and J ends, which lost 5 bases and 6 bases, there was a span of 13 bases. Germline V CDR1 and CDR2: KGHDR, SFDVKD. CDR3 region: CATSGRVGVNEQFF. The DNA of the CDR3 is TGTGCCACCAGTGGCCGGGTTGGGGTCAATGAGCAGTTCTTC.

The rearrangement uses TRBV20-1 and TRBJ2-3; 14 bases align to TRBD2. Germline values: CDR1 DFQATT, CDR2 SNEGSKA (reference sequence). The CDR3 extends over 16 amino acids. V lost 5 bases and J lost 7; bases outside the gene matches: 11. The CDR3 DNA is TGCAGTGCTGGGGATGGGACTAGCGGGAGCGGATATACGCAGTATTTT. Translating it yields CSAGDGTSGSGYTQYF.

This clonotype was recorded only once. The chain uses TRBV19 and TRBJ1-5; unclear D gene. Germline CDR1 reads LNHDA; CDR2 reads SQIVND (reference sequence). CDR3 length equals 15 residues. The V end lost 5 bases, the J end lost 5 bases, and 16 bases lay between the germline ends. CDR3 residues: CASSSRLGRHQPQHF. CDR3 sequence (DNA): TGTGCCAGTAGTTCACGTTTGGGGAGGCATCAGCCCCAGCATTTT.

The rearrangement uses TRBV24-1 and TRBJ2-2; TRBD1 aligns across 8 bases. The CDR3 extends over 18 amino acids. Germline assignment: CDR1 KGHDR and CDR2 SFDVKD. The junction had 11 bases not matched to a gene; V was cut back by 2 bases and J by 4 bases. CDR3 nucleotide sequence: TGTGCCACCAGTGATTCGCGAACCCGGGACAGGATCACCGGGGAGCTGTTTTTT. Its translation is CATSDSRTRDRITGELFF.

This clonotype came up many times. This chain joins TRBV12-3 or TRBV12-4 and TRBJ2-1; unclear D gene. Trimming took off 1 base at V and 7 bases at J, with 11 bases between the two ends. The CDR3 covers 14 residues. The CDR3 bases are TGTGCCAGCAGTTTAGTTGTTGTCGGGAATGAGCAGTTCTTC. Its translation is CASSLVVVGNEQFF.

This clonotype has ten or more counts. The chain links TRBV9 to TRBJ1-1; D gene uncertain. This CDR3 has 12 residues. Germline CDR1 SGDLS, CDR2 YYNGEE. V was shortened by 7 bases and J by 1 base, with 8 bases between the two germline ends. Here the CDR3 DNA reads TGTGCCAGCCAAGGACCGAACACTGAAGCTTTCTTT. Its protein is CASQGPNTEAFF.

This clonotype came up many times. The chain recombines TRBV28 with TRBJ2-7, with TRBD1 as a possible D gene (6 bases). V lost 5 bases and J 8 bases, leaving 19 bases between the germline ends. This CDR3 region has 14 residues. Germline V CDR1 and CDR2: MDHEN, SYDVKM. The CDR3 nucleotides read TGTGCCAGCAGTGTCTTGGGGGCCGATGGGAAGCAGTACTTC. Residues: CASSVLGADGKQYF.

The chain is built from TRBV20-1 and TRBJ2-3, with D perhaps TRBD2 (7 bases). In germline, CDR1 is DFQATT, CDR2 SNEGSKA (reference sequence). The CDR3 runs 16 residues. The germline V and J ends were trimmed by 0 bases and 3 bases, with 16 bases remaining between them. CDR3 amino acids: CSAREGAGVETDTQYF. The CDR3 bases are TGCAGTGCTAGAGAGGGGGCGGGAGTAGAGACAGATACGCAGTATTTT.

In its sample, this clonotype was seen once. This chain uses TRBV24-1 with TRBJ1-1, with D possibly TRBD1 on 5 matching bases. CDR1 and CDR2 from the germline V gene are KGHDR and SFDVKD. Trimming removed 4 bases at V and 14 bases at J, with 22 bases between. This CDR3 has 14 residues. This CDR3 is CATSDPDKPLKYFF. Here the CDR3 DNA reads TGTGCCACCAGTGACCCGGACAAACCACTGAAATACTTCTTT.

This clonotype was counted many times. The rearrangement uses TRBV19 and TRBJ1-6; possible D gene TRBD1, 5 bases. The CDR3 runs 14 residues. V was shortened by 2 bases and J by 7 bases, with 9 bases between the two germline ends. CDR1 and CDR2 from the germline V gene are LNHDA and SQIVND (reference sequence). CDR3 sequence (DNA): TGTGCCAGTAGTATACGACAGACAAATTCACCCCTCCACTTT. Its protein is CASSIRQTNSPLHF.

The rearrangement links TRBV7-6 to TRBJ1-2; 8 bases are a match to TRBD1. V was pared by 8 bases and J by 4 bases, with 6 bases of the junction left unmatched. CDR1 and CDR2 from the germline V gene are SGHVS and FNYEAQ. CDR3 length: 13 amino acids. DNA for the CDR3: TGTGCCAGCGGGACAGGCGAAATCTATGGCTACACCTTC. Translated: CASGTGEIYGYTF.

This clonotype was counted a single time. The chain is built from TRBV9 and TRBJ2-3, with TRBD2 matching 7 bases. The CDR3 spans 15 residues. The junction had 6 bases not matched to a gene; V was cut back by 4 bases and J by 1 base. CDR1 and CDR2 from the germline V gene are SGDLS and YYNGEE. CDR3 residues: CASSSRGYRTDTQYF. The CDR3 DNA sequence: TGTGCCAGCAGCTCGCGGGGGTACCGCACAGATACGCAGTATTTT. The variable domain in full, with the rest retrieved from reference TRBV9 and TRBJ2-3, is DSGVTQTPKHLITATGQRVTLRCSPRSGDLSVYWYQQSLDQGLQFLIQYYNGEERAKGNILERFSAQQFPDLHSELNLSSLELGDSALYFCASSSRGYRTDTQYFGPGTRLTVL.

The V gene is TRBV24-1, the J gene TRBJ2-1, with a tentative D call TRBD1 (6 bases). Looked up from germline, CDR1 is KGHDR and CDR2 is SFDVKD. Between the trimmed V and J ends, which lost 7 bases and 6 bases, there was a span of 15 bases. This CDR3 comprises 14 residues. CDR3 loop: CATSPRGGANEQFF. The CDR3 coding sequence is TGTGCCACCAGCCCCAGGGGTGGGGCCAATGAGCAGTTCTTC.

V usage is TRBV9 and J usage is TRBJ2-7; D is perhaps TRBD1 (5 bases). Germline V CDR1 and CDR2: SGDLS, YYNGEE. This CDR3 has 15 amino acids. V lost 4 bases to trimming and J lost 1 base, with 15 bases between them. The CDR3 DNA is TGTGCCAGCAGCTCACCCAGGGTAGGGTCCTACGAGCAGTACTTC. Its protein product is CASSSPRVGSYEQYF.

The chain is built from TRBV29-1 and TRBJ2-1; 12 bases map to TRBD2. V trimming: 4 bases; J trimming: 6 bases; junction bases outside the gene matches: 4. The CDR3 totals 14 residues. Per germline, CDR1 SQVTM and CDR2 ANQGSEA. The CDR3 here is CSVGLAGGVNEQFF. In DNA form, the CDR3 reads TGCAGCGTTGGTCTAGCGGGAGGGGTCAATGAGCAGTTCTTC.

CDR3: CASKDGDRDYEQYF. CDR3 nucleotide sequence: TGCGCCAGCAAGGACGGGGACAGGGACTACGAGCAGTACTTC. The chain carries TRBV5-1 and TRBJ2-7, with 9 bases lining up with TRBD1. V trimming: 6 bases; J trimming: 3 bases; junction bases outside the gene matches: 7. Germline CDR1 and CDR2: SGHRS and YFSETQ. This CDR3 region has 14 residues.

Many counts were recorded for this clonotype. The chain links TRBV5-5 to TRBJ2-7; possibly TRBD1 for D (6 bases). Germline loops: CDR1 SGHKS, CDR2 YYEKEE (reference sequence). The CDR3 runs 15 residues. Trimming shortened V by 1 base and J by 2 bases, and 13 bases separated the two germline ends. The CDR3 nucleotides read TGTGCCAGCAGCTTGCCACCCGGGACACCCTACGAGCAGTACTTC. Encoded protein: CASSLPPGTPYEQYF.